The clone carrying this T cell receptor (beta chain) was counted at least ten times. The antigen is undetermined. This entry is derived from a study of glioma-infiltrating T cells. Study-level findings and limits: Above-expected tissue-blood divergence occurred in all gliomas, most in low-grade ones. Tissue and blood shared very few CDR3 sequences.

The iRepertoire nested amplicon-rescue multiplex PCR amplified TCR alpha and beta CDR3s from RNA. One-step reverse transcription and amplification started from roughly 100-400 ng of tissue mRNA or PBMC total RNA. TCRdb reprocessed the multiplex PCR reads via MiXCR and lists one record per CDR3 protein. The sample holds around 93,000 distinct CDR3 sequences; roughly 40% are singletons and the top ten take less than 45%. The V gene lost 5 bases and the J gene lost 4 bases, with 17 bases spanning the gap. The CDR3 has 15 residues. CDR1 SGHRS and CDR2 YFSETQ come from the germline V gene. V and J are TRBV5-1 and TRBJ2-3; D perhaps matches TRBD2 (6 bases). Material for sequencing was glioma tissue, nonneoplastic brain tissue, or PBMCs (not recorded which). This TCR came from a human donor with low-grade glioma or glioblastoma, undergoing nonglioma brain surgery, or in good health (not recorded which). The CDR3 sequence is CASRIGSSAADTQYF. The CDR3 region has the DNA TGCGCCAGCAGAATTGGGTCTAGCGCCGCAGATACGCAGTATTTT.